A selection of T cell receptor beta chains follows, all from one sample in a study of identical twins. TCRdb itself ran the 5' RACE reads through MiXCR, one entry per CDR3 protein. The repertoire consists of just under 650,000 distinct CDR3 sequences, with around 7.5% occurring once and the leading ten covering around 1.6%. These same records also appear under a second study, on yellow fever vaccine responses in identical twins.

The specimen sequenced was PBMCs. The receptors stem from a woman between 18 and 29 years old in good health. The CDR3 runs from the conserved cysteine through the conserved F or W. A D gene is named only where the DNA matches it firmly. A clone size is listed for some rows: how often the clone was seen (once, few, many), or a class if it is expanded.

v_call: TRBV3-1; clone_size: few; d_call: TRBD2; j_call: TRBJ2-1; cdr3_nt: TGTGCCAGCAGCTCCCGGACTAGCGGGATAGGGTCCTACAATGAGCAGTTCTTC; cdr3_aa: CASSSRTSGIGSYNEQFF
v_call: TRBV14; clone_size: NA; d_call: TRBD1; j_call: TRBJ1-6; cdr3_nt: TGTGCCAGCAGCCAAACCTCCGGAGGGGGCGAATCACCCCTCCACTTT; cdr3_aa: CASSQTSGGGESPLHF
v_call: TRBV25-1; clone_size: NA; d_call: NA; j_call: TRBJ2-2; cdr3_nt: TGTGCCAGTCCGCCCCCGGGGGACGGGGAGCTGTTTTTT; cdr3_aa: CASPPPGDGELFF
v_call: TRBV24-1; clone_size: few; d_call: NA; j_call: TRBJ2-2; cdr3_nt: TGTGCCACCTCCCCCCACCGGGACACCGGGGAGCTGTTTTTT; cdr3_aa: CATSPHRDTGELFF
v_call: TRBV9; clone_size: many; d_call: TRBD1; j_call: TRBJ1-3; cdr3_nt: TGTGCCAGCAGCGTACACCCCACCCGACAGGGAGGAAACACCATATATTTT; cdr3_aa: CASSVHPTRQGGNTIYF
v_call: TRBV3-1; clone_size: many; d_call: TRBD2; j_call: TRBJ2-1; cdr3_nt: TGTGCCAGCAGCCCCCCAGCGGGAGTGTCCTACAATGAGCAGTTCTTC; cdr3_aa: CASSPPAGVSYNEQFF
v_call: TRBV14; clone_size: NA; d_call: TRBD2; j_call: TRBJ2-1; cdr3_nt: TGTGCCAGCAGCCGCCGGGACATCTTCTCCAGTGGACTAGCGGGGCCTACAGTCTATGAGCAGTTCTTC; cdr3_aa: CASSRRDIFSSGLAGPTVYEQFF
v_call: TRBV24-1; clone_size: few; d_call: NA; j_call: TRBJ2-1; cdr3_nt: TGTGCCACCAGTTCGGTTACGGGCTCCTACAATGAGCAGTTCTTC; cdr3_aa: CATSSVTGSYNEQFF
v_call: TRBV7-2; clone_size: many; d_call: NA; j_call: TRBJ2-7; cdr3_nt: TGTGCCAGCAGCTTAGCTTCTGGGGGTTCCTACGAGCAGTACTTC; cdr3_aa: CASSLASGGSYEQYF
v_call: TRBV9; clone_size: NA; d_call: NA; j_call: TRBJ1-2; cdr3_nt: TGTGCCAGCAGCCCAAACCCCTTTGGGTACGACTATGGCTACACCTTC; cdr3_aa: CASSPNPFGYDYGYTF
v_call: TRBV5-1; clone_size: NA; d_call: NA; j_call: TRBJ2-6; cdr3_nt: TGCGCCAGCAGCTGGGAAGGGACCTCTGGGGCCAACGTCCTGACTTTC; cdr3_aa: CASSWEGTSGANVLTF
v_call: TRBV5-1; clone_size: many; d_call: NA; j_call: TRBJ1-2; cdr3_nt: TGCGCCAGCAGCATGGGCCGGCAGGCCTATGGCTACACCTTC; cdr3_aa: CASSMGRQAYGYTF
v_call: TRBV7-9; clone_size: few; d_call: NA; j_call: TRBJ2-1; cdr3_nt: TGTGCCAGCAGCTCCCCGACACAACGGTGTGAGCAGTTCTTC; cdr3_aa: CASSSPTQRCEQFF
v_call: TRBV3-1; clone_size: NA; d_call: NA; j_call: TRBJ2-5; cdr3_nt: TGTGCCAGCAGCCAAGATTCCCGGGGGACCCAGTACTTC; cdr3_aa: CASSQDSRGTQYF
v_call: TRBV20-1; clone_size: many; d_call: TRBD2; j_call: TRBJ2-5; cdr3_nt: TGCAGTGCTAGACTAGCGGCTTACAAAGAGACCCAGTACTTC; cdr3_aa: CSARLAAYKETQYF
v_call: TRBV20-1; clone_size: few; d_call: TRBD2; j_call: TRBJ2-2; cdr3_nt: TGCAGTGCTAGCATGACTAGCGGGGGTGTAGAGCTGTTTTTT; cdr3_aa: CSASMTSGGVELFF
v_call: TRBV4-1; clone_size: NA; d_call: TRBD1; j_call: TRBJ2-2; cdr3_nt: TGCGCCAGCAGCGAAGGGGACAGGTGGACCGGGGAGCTGTTTTTT; cdr3_aa: CASSEGDRWTGELFF
v_call: TRBV12-3/TRBV12-4; clone_size: many; d_call: NA; j_call: TRBJ1-1; cdr3_nt: TGTGCCAGCTCATACGAGGATGTATTT; cdr3_aa: CASSYEDVF
v_call: TRBV5-1; clone_size: few; d_call: NA; j_call: TRBJ2-3; cdr3_nt: TGCGCCAGCAGCCCCCATCATCCAGATACGCAGTATTTT; cdr3_aa: CASSPHHPDTQYF
v_call: TRBV18; clone_size: few; d_call: NA; j_call: TRBJ1-1; cdr3_nt: TGTGCCAGCTCACGAACGGCCCCGAACACTGAAGCTTTCTTT; cdr3_aa: CASSRTAPNTEAFF
v_call: TRBV25-1; clone_size: NA; d_call: TRBD2; j_call: TRBJ2-1; cdr3_nt: TGTGCCAGCAGGAAGTGGACTAGCGGTTACAATGAGCAGTTCTTC; cdr3_aa: CASRKWTSGYNEQFF
v_call: TRBV9; clone_size: many; d_call: NA; j_call: TRBJ2-1; cdr3_nt: TGTGCCAGCAGCGTACATAGCCTCTCGGGGGCTGGCAATGAGCAGTTCTTC; cdr3_aa: CASSVHSLSGAGNEQFF
v_call: TRBV7-9; clone_size: few; d_call: NA; j_call: TRBJ2-4; cdr3_nt: TGTGCCAGCAGCTTAGGTGCAGGGAACATTCAGTACTTC; cdr3_aa: CASSLGAGNIQYF
v_call: TRBV12-3/TRBV12-4; clone_size: NA; d_call: NA; j_call: TRBJ2-7; cdr3_nt: TGTGCCAGCAGTTTAAGCCACAGGTCCTACGAGCAGTACTTC; cdr3_aa: CASSLSHRSYEQYF
v_call: TRBV7-9; clone_size: few; d_call: TRBD2; j_call: TRBJ2-5; cdr3_nt: TGTGCCAGCAGCTTAGCTAAGCGGGGAGACCAAGAGACCCAGTACTTC; cdr3_aa: CASSLAKRGDQETQYF
v_call: TRBV12-3/TRBV12-4; clone_size: many; d_call: NA; j_call: TRBJ2-5; cdr3_nt: TGTGCCAGCAGTTTAGTGGGGGCTGGAGAGACCCAGTACTTC; cdr3_aa: CASSLVGAGETQYF
v_call: TRBV5-1; clone_size: NA; d_call: TRBD2; j_call: TRBJ2-5; cdr3_nt: TGCGCCAGCAGCACGGTTCGGGGCGGACTAGTACAAGAGACCCAGTACTTC; cdr3_aa: CASSTVRGGLVQETQYF
v_call: TRBV5-1; clone_size: NA; d_call: NA; j_call: TRBJ2-2; cdr3_nt: TGCGCCAGCAGCTGGGACGGACCTTCGAACACCGGGGAGCTGTTTTTT; cdr3_aa: CASSWDGPSNTGELFF
v_call: TRBV7-9; clone_size: NA; d_call: TRBD1; j_call: TRBJ2-5; cdr3_nt: TGTGCCAGCAGCACAAAACAGGGGGCAGAGACCCAGTACTTC; cdr3_aa: CASSTKQGAETQYF
v_call: TRBV13; clone_size: NA; d_call: TRBD2; j_call: TRBJ2-1; cdr3_nt: TGTGCCAGCAGCCCCACTAGCGGGGGCACCTCCTACAATGAGCAGTTCTTC; cdr3_aa: CASSPTSGGTSYNEQFF
v_call: TRBV24-1; clone_size: few; d_call: NA; j_call: TRBJ2-5; cdr3_nt: TGTGCCACCAGTGCGAGGGGTTTAGTGGGAGAGACCCAGTACTTC; cdr3_aa: CATSARGLVGETQYF
v_call: TRBV4-1; clone_size: NA; d_call: NA; j_call: TRBJ2-5; cdr3_nt: TGCGCCAGCAGCCCCCTGGACAGAGGATCTGGTCACCAAGAGACCCAGTACTTC; cdr3_aa: CASSPLDRGSGHQETQYF
v_call: TRBV15; clone_size: NA; d_call: TRBD1; j_call: TRBJ1-5; cdr3_nt: TGTGCCACCAGCAGACCCCCCGCACAGGGGGCAGATCAGCCCCAGCATTTT; cdr3_aa: CATSRPPAQGADQPQHF
v_call: TRBV24-1; clone_size: many; d_call: TRBD2; j_call: TRBJ2-1; cdr3_nt: TGTGCCACCAGTGATTCAGGCCTAGCGGGGTACAATGAGCAGTTCTTC; cdr3_aa: CATSDSGLAGYNEQFF
v_call: TRBV15; clone_size: NA; d_call: TRBD2; j_call: TRBJ2-3; cdr3_nt: TGTGCCACCAGCAGATATAGCGGGAAAAGGAGCACAGATACGCAGTATTTT; cdr3_aa: CATSRYSGKRSTDTQYF
v_call: TRBV2; clone_size: NA; d_call: TRBD2; j_call: TRBJ2-2; cdr3_nt: TGTGCCAGCACCCCTAGCGGGGAGAACACCGGGGAGCTGTTTTTT; cdr3_aa: CASTPSGENTGELFF
v_call: TRBV12-3/TRBV12-4; clone_size: many; d_call: NA; j_call: TRBJ1-6; cdr3_nt: TGTGCCAGCAGTCCGGACAAAAATTCACCCCTCCACTTT; cdr3_aa: CASSPDKNSPLHF
v_call: TRBV11-3; clone_size: NA; d_call: NA; j_call: TRBJ1-5; cdr3_nt: TGTGCCAGCAGCTTAGATCGGGGGAGCGGCAATCAGCCCCAGCATTTT; cdr3_aa: CASSLDRGSGNQPQHF
v_call: TRBV10-3; clone_size: few; d_call: NA; j_call: TRBJ2-3; cdr3_nt: TGTGCCATCAGTATGAGCGGGACAGGCACAGATACGCAGTATTTT; cdr3_aa: CAISMSGTGTDTQYF
v_call: TRBV5-5; clone_size: few; d_call: NA; j_call: TRBJ2-2; cdr3_nt: TGTGCCAGCAGCCCAATAGTATCGGGGACCGGGGAGCTGTTTTTT; cdr3_aa: CASSPIVSGTGELFF
v_call: TRBV6-1; clone_size: many; d_call: TRBD2; j_call: TRBJ2-1; cdr3_nt: TGTGCCAGCCAGCGGGAGAAGGGGTACTACAATGAGCAGTTCTTC; cdr3_aa: CASQREKGYYNEQFF
v_call: TRBV4-1; clone_size: NA; d_call: NA; j_call: TRBJ2-5; cdr3_nt: TGCGCCAGCAGCCCTGCGGGCACGTACCAAGAGACCCAGTACTTC; cdr3_aa: CASSPAGTYQETQYF
v_call: TRBV5-1; clone_size: many; d_call: NA; j_call: TRBJ1-2; cdr3_nt: TGCGCCAGCAGCCCCCACGACTTGGACTATGGCTACACCTTC; cdr3_aa: CASSPHDLDYGYTF
v_call: TRBV27; clone_size: many; d_call: TRBD2; j_call: TRBJ2-1; cdr3_nt: TGTGCCAGCAGTTCCGCGGGGGGAGGGAATGAGCAGTTCTTC; cdr3_aa: CASSSAGGGNEQFF
v_call: TRBV7-9; clone_size: many; d_call: NA; j_call: TRBJ1-4; cdr3_nt: TGTGCCAGCAGCTCTCTAAGCTCTAATGAAAAACTGTTTTTT; cdr3_aa: CASSSLSSNEKLFF
v_call: TRBV7-2; clone_size: few; d_call: NA; j_call: TRBJ1-2; cdr3_nt: TGTGCCAGCAGTCCCCCTCCGATGGTCTATGGCTACACCTTC; cdr3_aa: CASSPPPMVYGYTF
v_call: TRBV12-3/TRBV12-4; clone_size: NA; d_call: TRBD2; j_call: TRBJ2-3; cdr3_nt: TGTGCCAGCACCCCGAGGGGTAGCGGGGGGGCCTTTACGCAGTATTTT; cdr3_aa: CASTPRGSGGAFTQYF
v_call: TRBV29-1; clone_size: NA; d_call: NA; j_call: TRBJ2-1; cdr3_nt: TGCAGCGTTGAAGTCGGGGTTTCCTACAATGAGCAGTTCTTC; cdr3_aa: CSVEVGVSYNEQFF
v_call: TRBV27; clone_size: many; d_call: TRBD2; j_call: TRBJ2-3; cdr3_nt: TGTGCCAGCAGTGCCCCACGGACTAGTTGGCCCGATACGCAGTATTTT; cdr3_aa: CASSAPRTSWPDTQYF
v_call: TRBV28; clone_size: many; d_call: NA; j_call: TRBJ2-1; cdr3_nt: TGTGCCAGCAGTTCCTTCAGGAATGAGCAGTTCTTC; cdr3_aa: CASSSFRNEQFF